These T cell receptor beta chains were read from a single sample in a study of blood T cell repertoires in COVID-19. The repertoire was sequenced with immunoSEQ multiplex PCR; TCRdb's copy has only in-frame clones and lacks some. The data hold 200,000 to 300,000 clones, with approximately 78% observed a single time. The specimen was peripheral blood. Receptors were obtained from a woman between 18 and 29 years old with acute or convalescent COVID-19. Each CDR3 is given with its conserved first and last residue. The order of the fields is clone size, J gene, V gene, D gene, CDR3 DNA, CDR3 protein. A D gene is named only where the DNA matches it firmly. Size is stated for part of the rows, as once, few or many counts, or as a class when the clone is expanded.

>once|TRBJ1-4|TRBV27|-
TGTGCCAGCAGGCCGGGTGCCAGGGCCAGTGAAAAACTGTTTTTT
CASRPGARASEKLFF
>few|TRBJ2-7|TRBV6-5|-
TGTGCCAGCAGTTACGGTCAGGGTGCCTACGAGCAGTACTTC
CASSYGQGAYEQYF
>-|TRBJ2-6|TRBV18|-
TGTGCCAGCTCACCATCGTCGGGGGCTGGGGCCAACGTCCTGACTTTC
CASSPSSGAGANVLTF
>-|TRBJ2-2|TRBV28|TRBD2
TGTGCCAGCAGTTTGGGAGCGGGAGACAGGGAGCTGTTTTTT
CASSLGAGDRELFF
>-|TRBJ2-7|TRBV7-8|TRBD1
TGTGCCAGCAGCCCTGGGGGTGGGACAGGGGATGCCGGACTTCCCGAACCCCCCGGCGAGCAGTACTTC
CASSPGGGTGDAGLPEPPGEQYF
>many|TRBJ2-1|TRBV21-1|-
TGTGCCAGCAGCAAAGGGGGACTAGCGGGAGGGAGCTCCTACAATGAGCAGTTCTTC
CASSKGGLAGGSSYNEQFF
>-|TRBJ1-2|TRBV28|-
TGTGCCAGCAGTTTACGACAGAATGGCTACACCTTC
CASSLRQNGYTF
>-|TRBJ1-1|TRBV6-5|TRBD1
TGTGCCAGCAGTTCTGACAGGGTGAGGAACACTGAAGCTTTCTTT
CASSSDRVRNTEAFF
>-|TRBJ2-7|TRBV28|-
TGTGCCAGCAGTTTACAGGGTAGGCAGTACTTC
CASSLQGRQYF
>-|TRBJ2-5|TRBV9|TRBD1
TGTGCCAGCAGCGCGGGACAGGGAGGCGAGACCCAGTACTTC
CASSAGQGGETQYF
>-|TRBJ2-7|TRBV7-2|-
TGTGCCAGCAGCTTAGGACCCGGGAGTTACGAGCAGTACTTC
CASSLGPGSYEQYF
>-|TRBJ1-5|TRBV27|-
TGTGCCAGCAGTTTTGGGGGCGTGCAGCCCCAGCATTTT
CASSFGGVQPQHF
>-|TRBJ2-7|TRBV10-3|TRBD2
TGTGCCATCAGTGAGTCTGCCCAGCGGGATACCTACGAGCAGTACTTC
CAISESAQRDTYEQYF
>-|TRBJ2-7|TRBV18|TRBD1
TGTGCCAGCACCGACAGGGGTCGGGCCTACGAGCAGTACTTC
CASTDRGRAYEQYF
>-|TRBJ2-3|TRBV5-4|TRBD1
TGTGCCAGCAGCACCGGACAGGGGTTGGATACGCAGTATTTT
CASSTGQGLDTQYF
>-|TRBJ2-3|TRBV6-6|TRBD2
TGTGCCAGCAGTTACTCGGCGGGAGTCTCAGATACGCAGTATTTT
CASSYSAGVSDTQYF
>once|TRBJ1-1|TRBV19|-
TGTGCCAGTAGTATTGGATGGCAGGACACTGAAGCTTTCTTT
CASSIGWQDTEAFF